Here is one TCR beta chain with its context. The data are from a study of shared clonotypes between healthy human individuals. The length of the CDR3 is 14 residues. V dropped 0 bases and J dropped 7 bases, with 9 bases sitting between them. CDR1 MNHEY and CDR2 SVGAGI come from the germline V gene. It was across several immunoSEQ plates that each subset's genomic DNA was evenly split. The repertoire was sequenced with immunoSEQ multiplex PCR; TCRdb's copy has only in-frame clones and lacks some. The top ten hold approximately 0.13% of the sample, which has around 2.3 million clones, approximately 94% seen once.

The sequencing sample was made of naive CD4+ T cells sorted from blood. Subset reported: CD45RA+ positively selected. V usage is TRBV6-5 and J usage is TRBJ1-4, with D uncertain. This receptor was identified in a man aged 18-30 years in good health. The CDR3 DNA reads TGTGCCAGCAGTTACTCAAGCCTAGGTGAAAAACTGTTTTTT. It specifies CASSYSSLGEKLFF.